A selection of T cell receptor beta chains follows, all from one sample in a study of T-cell memory formation after mild COVID-19. Each CDR3 protein gets one entry after TCRdb re-called the 5' RACE reads with MiXCR. Found here are about 470,000 distinct CDR3 sequences, roughly 25% of them singletons; the top ten hold around 12%. The sequenced sample was PBMCs or a T cell subset sorted from them (not recorded which). The receptors were sampled from an adult woman who had mild COVID-19 (a few samples of this study predate the infection). Cell type and time point are not known. Each CDR3 is given with its conserved first and last residue. The D gene is left open where the match is weak. Rows may omit the clone size; those that give it use once, few, many or a size class.

length	V	J	size	D	CDR3	DNA
15	TRBV19	TRBJ1-3	once	-	CASSVYSLSGNTIYF	TGTGCCAGTAGTGTCTACAGCCTCTCTGGAAACACCATATATTTT
16	TRBV9	TRBJ2-1	-	-	CASSVYWTSEYNEQFF	TGTGCCAGCAGCGTCTATTGGACTTCCGAATACAATGAGCAGTTCTTC
17	TRBV4-1	TRBJ2-3	few	TRBD2	CASSPALLAGGLDTQYF	TGCGCCAGCAGCCCAGCCCTACTAGCGGGGGGACTAGATACGCAGTATTTT
14	TRBV5-5	TRBJ2-5	-	-	CASSAGTLEETQYF	TGTGCCAGCAGCGCCGGGACCTTAGAAGAGACCCAGTACTTC
14	TRBV3-1	TRBJ1-1	-	-	CASSPGRWSPEAFF	TGTGCCAGCAGCCCTGGGAGGTGGAGCCCTGAAGCTTTCTTT
15	TRBV3-1	TRBJ2-7	few	TRBD2	CASSQVPSGGSEQYF	TGTGCCAGCAGCCAGGTACCTAGCGGGGGGTCCGAGCAGTACTTC
15	TRBV4-1	TRBJ2-7	few	TRBD1	CASSSGQGGNYEQYF	TGCGCCAGCAGCTCTGGACAGGGGGGGAACTACGAGCAGTACTTC
17	TRBV7-9	TRBJ2-4	-	TRBD1	CASSLPRDRVAKNIQYF	TGTGCCAGCAGCTTACCCCGGGACAGGGTGGCCAAAAACATTCAGTACTTC
15	TRBV3-1	TRBJ2-7	few	-	CASSQAQGGRYEQYF	TGTGCCAGCAGCCAAGCACAGGGAGGGAGGTACGAGCAGTACTTC
13	TRBV20-1	TRBJ1-1	-	-	CSANRDMNTEAFF	TGCAGTGCAAACAGGGATATGAACACTGAAGCTTTCTTT
14	TRBV4-1	TRBJ2-2	few	TRBD2	CASSPAGGPGELFF	TGCGCCAGCAGCCCAGCGGGGGGCCCCGGGGAGCTGTTTTTT
15	TRBV5-1	TRBJ2-2	once	-	CASSLQGPGTGELFF	TGCGCCAGCAGCTTGCAGGGGCCGGGTACCGGGGAGCTGTTTTTT
14	TRBV7-9	TRBJ1-5	once	TRBD1	CASWTGNSNQPQHF	TGTGCCAGCTGGACAGGGAATAGCAATCAGCCCCAGCATTTT
15	TRBV7-2	TRBJ2-3	-	-	CASSLGGWGTDTQYF	TGTGCCAGCAGCTTAGGTGGTTGGGGCACAGATACGCAGTATTTT
17	TRBV10-3	TRBJ2-7	few	-	CAISESSKSGLAYEQYF	TGTGCCATCAGTGAGTCTTCCAAGAGCGGGTTAGCCTACGAGCAGTACTTC
16	TRBV7-2	TRBJ2-5	-	TRBD2	CASSLGLAPLQETQYF	TGTGCCAGCAGCTTAGGACTAGCGCCCCTCCAAGAGACCCAGTACTTC
17	TRBV18	TRBJ2-3	few	TRBD2	CASSPPVFRGGADTQYF	TGTGCCAGCTCACCACCGGTCTTTCGCGGGGGGGCAGATACGCAGTATTTT
14	TRBV5-1	TRBJ2-1	-	TRBD2	CASSLRTSGSEQFF	TGCGCCAGCAGCTTGAGGACTAGCGGGAGTGAGCAGTTCTTC
14	TRBV3-1	TRBJ2-7	-	TRBD2	CASSHSGRADEQYF	TGTGCCAGCAGCCATAGCGGGAGGGCCGACGAGCAGTACTTC
13	TRBV6-5	TRBJ2-7	few	-	CASSYQIRYEQYF	TGTGCCAGCAGTTACCAAATTCGCTACGAGCAGTACTTC
14	TRBV10-3	TRBJ2-5	-	TRBD1	CAISDPGTGETQYF	TGTGCCATCAGTGACCCTGGGACAGGCGAGACCCAGTACTTC
12	TRBV12-3/TRBV12-4	TRBJ1-1	-	-	CASSKGNTEAFF	TGTGCCAGCTCTAAGGGAAACACTGAAGCTTTCTTT
15	TRBV4-2	TRBJ1-5	few	-	CASSLVSWGNQPQHF	TGTGCCAGCAGCCTAGTCTCGTGGGGAAATCAGCCCCAGCATTTT
16	TRBV4-3	TRBJ2-2	many	-	CASSQDSSGTGGELFF	TGCGCCAGCAGCCAAGATTCTAGCGGGACAGGCGGGGAGCTGTTTTTT
16	TRBV12-3/TRBV12-4	TRBJ2-3	-	TRBD2	CASSGGLAPTTDTQYF	TGTGCCAGCAGTGGGGGACTAGCCCCCACCACAGATACGCAGTATTTT
14	TRBV30	TRBJ2-7	few	-	CAWSAVGGYYEQYF	TGTGCCTGGAGTGCTGTAGGGGGGTACTACGAGCAGTACTTC
15	TRBV3-1	TRBJ1-3	many	-	CASSQTVLSGNTIYF	TGTGCCAGCAGCCAAACAGTCCTCTCTGGAAACACCATATATTTT
15	TRBV6-5	TRBJ2-5	-	-	CASSYVRQGGETQYF	TGTGCCAGCAGTTACGTACGGCAGGGGGGAGAGACCCAGTACTTC
16	TRBV4-2	TRBJ2-1	many	TRBD2	CASSQVESGGDDEQFF	TGTGCCAGCAGCCAAGTTGAAAGCGGGGGGGACGATGAGCAGTTCTTC
13	TRBV10-3	TRBJ2-3	few	-	CAISEAGSDTQYF	TGTGCCATCAGTGAGGCAGGGTCGGATACGCAGTATTTT
15	TRBV6-2/TRBV6-3	TRBJ2-1	few	TRBD2	CASRKAGVTYNEQFF	TGTGCCAGCAGAAAGGCGGGGGTTACCTACAATGAGCAGTTCTTC
16	TRBV18	TRBJ1-2	-	-	CASSTQSPRLNYGYTF	TGTGCCAGCTCAACCCAATCGCCACGGCTCAACTATGGCTACACCTTC
18	TRBV10-3	TRBJ2-6	few	-	CAISESRQGPSGANVLTF	TGTGCCATCAGTGAGTCAAGGCAGGGACCTTCTGGGGCCAACGTCCTGACTTTC
16	TRBV24-1	TRBJ2-7	few	TRBD1	CATSDSPTGVMYEQYF	TGTGCCACCAGTGATTCCCCGACAGGGGTAATGTACGAGCAGTACTTC
14	TRBV18	TRBJ2-1	-	TRBD2	CASSPEGLGNEQFF	TGTGCCAGCTCACCAGAGGGACTAGGGAATGAGCAGTTCTTC
15	TRBV15	TRBJ2-7	few	TRBD1	CATSSWDRSSYEQYF	TGTGCCACCAGCAGTTGGGACAGGAGCTCCTACGAGCAGTACTTC
13	TRBV20-1	TRBJ2-5	few	-	CSARFWGKETQYF	TGCAGTGCTAGATTCTGGGGAAAAGAGACCCAGTACTTC
14	TRBV5-1	TRBJ2-5	-	TRBD1	CASSSGQGLETQYF	TGCGCCAGCAGCTCAGGACAGGGGCTAGAGACCCAGTACTTC
15	TRBV18	TRBJ2-3	-	TRBD1	CASSPPGQHTDTQYF	TGTGCCAGCTCACCACCGGGACAGCACACAGATACGCAGTATTTT
12	TRBV7-9	TRBJ1-2	-	-	CASRQANYGYTF	TGTGCCAGCAGGCAAGCTAACTATGGCTACACCTTC
11	TRBV6-2/TRBV6-3	TRBJ2-7	few	-	CASKLAEVQYF	TGTGCCAGCAAGCTCGCGGAGGTCCAGTACTTC
14	TRBV18	TRBJ2-7	-	-	CASSHRDALYEQYF	TGTGCCAGCTCCCACAGGGACGCGTTGTACGAGCAGTACTTC
12	TRBV7-8	TRBJ2-3	-	-	CASRRAGDTQYF	TGTGCCAGCAGACGAGCCGGGGATACGCAGTATTTT
14	TRBV20-1	TRBJ2-7	few	TRBD2	CSATGLADTYEQYF	TGCAGTGCTACCGGACTAGCGGATACCTACGAGCAGTACTTC